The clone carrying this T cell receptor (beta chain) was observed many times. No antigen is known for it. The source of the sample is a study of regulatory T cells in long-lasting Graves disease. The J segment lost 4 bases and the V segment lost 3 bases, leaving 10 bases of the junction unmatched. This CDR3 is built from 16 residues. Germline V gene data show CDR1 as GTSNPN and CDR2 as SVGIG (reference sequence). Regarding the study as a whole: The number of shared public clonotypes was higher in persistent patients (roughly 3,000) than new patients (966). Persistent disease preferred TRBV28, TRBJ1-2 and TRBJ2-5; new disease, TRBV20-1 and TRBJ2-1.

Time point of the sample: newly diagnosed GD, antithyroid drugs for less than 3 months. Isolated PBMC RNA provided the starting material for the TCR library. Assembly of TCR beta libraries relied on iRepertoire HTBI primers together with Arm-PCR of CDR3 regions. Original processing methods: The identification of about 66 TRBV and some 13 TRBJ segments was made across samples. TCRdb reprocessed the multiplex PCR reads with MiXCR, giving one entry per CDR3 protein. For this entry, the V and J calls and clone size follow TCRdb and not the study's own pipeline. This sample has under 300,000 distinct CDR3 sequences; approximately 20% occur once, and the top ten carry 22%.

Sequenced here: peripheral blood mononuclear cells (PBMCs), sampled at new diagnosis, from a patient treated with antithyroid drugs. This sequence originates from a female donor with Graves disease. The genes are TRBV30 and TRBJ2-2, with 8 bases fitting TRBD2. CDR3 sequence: CAWRLSGGLSTGELFF. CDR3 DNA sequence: TGTGCCTGGAGGTTGTCGGGAGGGCTGAGCACCGGGGAGCTGTTTTTT.